The clone carrying this TCR beta chain has a handful of counts. Its target is unknown. Time point indicated: week 5, during vaccination. One vaccine dose held 300 ug of mutant IDH1 20-mer peptide and came with topical imiquimod. Data came from immunoSEQ multiplex PCR; TCRdb stores just in-frame clones and leaves some out. The sample contains about 50,000 clones, over 75% of which appear only once. The V end lost 5 bases, the J end lost 3 bases, and 16 bases lay between the germline ends. The CDR3 is 15 amino acids. CDR1 MNHEY and CDR2 SVGAGI come from the germline V gene. The sample is drawn from a study of a mutant IDH1 vaccine in newly diagnosed glioma. Study-wide background: Vaccine dosing followed radiotherapy by 4-6 weeks, or accompanied temozolomide cycles.

The sequence derives from a middle-aged man with glioma. The specimen was PBMCs, collected from a glioma patient whose treatment included an IDH1 peptide vaccine. The V and J genes are TRBV6-5 and TRBJ1-2; perhaps TRBD1 as D (6 bases). The CDR3: CASSPPIGGHYGYTF. Here the CDR3 DNA reads TGTGCCAGCAGTCCCCCGATCGGGGGGCACTATGGCTACACCTTC.